This T cell receptor beta chain was sequenced during a study of monozygotic twins with inflammatory bowel disease. Germline assignment: CDR1 DFQATT and CDR2 SNEGSKA (reference sequence). The CDR3 runs 16 residues. As regards this clonotype: Antigen: not known.

Across eight separate reactions for each sample, cDNA was made. TCRdb reworked the 5' RACE reads into one entry per CDR3 protein, no DNA. This listing includes around 380,000 distinct CDR3 sequences. Whole-study results and caveats: On the inverse Simpson index, IBD patients scored lower for TCRbeta diversity than healthy co-twins. Repertoire similarity did not separate concordant from discordant twins, possibly from limited power.

Sample: blood. This chain joins TRBV20-1 and TRBJ1-5; checking the TCRdb D call of TRBD1 is not possible without DNA. The origin of this receptor is a human donor with ulcerative colitis or Crohn's disease, or a healthy co-twin of an affected twin (not recorded which). CDR3 in amino acids: CSARDRDRGSNQPQHF.